This TCR beta chain was profiled in a study of blood T cell repertoires in COVID-19. Looking at the study overall: From the United States, Italy and Spain came samples of acute and convalescent COVID-19. PBMCs, B-cell-depleted T cells, or T cells provided the cDNA or gDNA that made up the material.

In the authors' methods: Cell counts per sample came from amplifying reference gene primers. Sequenced by immunoSEQ multiplex PCR; TCRdb stores in-frame clones only, minus some. V and J calls and clone size are those listed in that table; D and trimming were worked out from the DNA. Here the sample spans approximately 99,000 clones, roughly four fifths being singletons. The V gene's germline CDR1 is SNHLY and CDR2 FYNNEI. Trimming shortened V by 10 bases and J by 3 bases, and 16 bases separated the two germline ends. There are 14 residues in the CDR3. This sequence was found in a woman in her 70s with acute or convalescent COVID-19. The specimen was peripheral blood. The chain links TRBV2 to TRBJ1-5; D unresolved. This chain's CDR3 is CAIGEGVYNQPQHF. DNA for the CDR3: TGTGCCATCGGAGAAGGAGTATACAATCAGCCCCAGCATTTT.